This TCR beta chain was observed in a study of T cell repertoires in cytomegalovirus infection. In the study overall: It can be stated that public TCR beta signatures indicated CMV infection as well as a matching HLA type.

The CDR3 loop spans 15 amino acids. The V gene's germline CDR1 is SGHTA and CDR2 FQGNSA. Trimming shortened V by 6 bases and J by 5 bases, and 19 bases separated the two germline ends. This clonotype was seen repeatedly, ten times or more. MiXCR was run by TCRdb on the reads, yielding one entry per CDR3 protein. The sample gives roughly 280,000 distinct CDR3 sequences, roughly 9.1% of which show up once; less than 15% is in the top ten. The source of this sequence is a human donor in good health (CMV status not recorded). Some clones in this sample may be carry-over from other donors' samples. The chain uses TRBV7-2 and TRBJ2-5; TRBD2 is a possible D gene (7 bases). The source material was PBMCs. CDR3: CASRNRGAPGETQYF. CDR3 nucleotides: TGTGCCAGCAGGAACCGGGGGGCGCCGGGTGAGACCCAGTACTTC.